Included here is one T cell receptor (beta chain) sequence, with context. The data originate from a study of blood T cell repertoires in COVID-19. Study details: T cells, B-cell-depleted T cells, or PBMCs provided the cDNA or gDNA that served as material.

Germline trimming cut 4 bases from V and 3 bases from J; bases unmatched to any gene: 8. Germline values: CDR1 SGHNT, CDR2 YYREEE (reference sequence). CDR3 length: 16 amino acids. TCRdb keeps only in-frame clones here, not all; method: immunoSEQ multiplex PCR. Of 200,000 to 250,000 clones in the sample, about 90% are singletons; the top ten hold more than 10%. The clonotype was recovered from a woman under 30 who had recovered from COVID-19. The chain links TRBV5-4 to TRBJ2-3, with 10 bases lining up with TRBD2. The specimen sequenced was peripheral blood. For the CDR3, the DNA is TGTGCCAGCAGCCCCCGGACTAGCGGAAATACAGATACGCAGTATTTT. Translating it yields CASSPRTSGNTDTQYF. Filled out from reference TRBV5-4 and TRBJ2-3, the complete variable domain reads ETGVTQSPTHLIKTRGQQVTLRCSSQSGHNTVSWYQQALGQGPQFIFQYYREEENGRGNFPPRFSGLQFPNYSSELNVNALELDDSALYLCASSPRTSGNTDTQYFGPGTRLTVL.